Listed here are 15 T cell receptor beta chains from one sample, sequenced in a study of blood T cells in healthy people across ages. Together with a sample-barcoded 5' primer, a J-beta primer mix was included in a second PCR lasting about 6 to 11 cycles. TCRdb passed the 5' RACE reads through MiXCR, listing each CDR3 protein once. The sample includes fewer than 950,000 distinct CDR3 sequences, 35% to 40% seen only once; the top ten take 10% to 15%. Source material: blood. The receptors were sampled from a man younger than 35 in good health.

The chain joins TRBV7-2 to TRBJ1-3, with D perhaps TRBD1 (6 bases). This CDR3 region has 17 residues. V was pared by 5 bases and J by 0 bases, with 17 bases between. Looked up from germline, CDR1 is SGHTA and CDR2 is FQGNSA. CDR3: CASSPVGRGSSGNTIYF. The CDR3 bases are TGTGCCAGCAGCCCAGTGGGCAGGGGCTCCTCTGGAAACACCATATATTTT.

The CDR3 reads CASHPGGRWEKLFF. The CDR3 DNA reads as TGTGCCAGCCACCCGGGAGGAAGATGGGAAAAACTGTTTTTT. This sequence joins TRBV12-3 or TRBV12-4 and TRBJ1-4, with D unresolved. With 8 bases removed from V and 8 bases from J, the gap between germline ends came to 18 bases. There are 14 residues in the CDR3.

The chain uses TRBV29-1 and TRBJ2-5; D gene uncertain. Germline CDR1 SQVTM, CDR2 ANQGSEA. The CDR3 has 12 amino acids. V was cut by 3 bases and J by 5 bases, with 10 bases left in between. CDR3 bases: TGCAGCGTTGATGATTTCGAGGAGACCCAGTACTTC. Translated, it gives CSVDDFEETQYF.

The chain uses TRBV7-2 and TRBJ1-1, with D maybe TRBD1 (5 bases). Germline CDR1 SGHTA, CDR2 FQGNSA. The V end lost 5 bases, the J end lost 1 base, and 11 bases lay between the germline ends. This CDR3 is built from 14 residues. As DNA, the CDR3 is TGTGCCAGCAGCCGACTGGGACGGAACACTGAAGCTTTCTTT. Translation: CASSRLGRNTEAFF.

This chain links TRBV5-1 with TRBJ2-5; perhaps TRBD1 as D (6 bases). CDR1 and CDR2 from the germline V gene are SGHRS and YFSETQ. The CDR3 is made up of 15 amino acids. Trimming left V 0 bases short and J 11 bases short, with 20 bases between. The DNA for the CDR3 is TGCGCCAGCAGCTTGGCCGGACAGCAGAGAAAGGAGCAGTACTTC. Translated, it gives CASSLAGQQRKEQYF.

This chain uses TRBV20-1 with TRBJ2-1; 10 nucleotides match TRBD2. V was pared by 2 bases and J by 3 bases, with 4 bases of the junction left unmatched. Germline CDR1 DFQATT, CDR2 SNEGSKA (reference sequence). The CDR3 consists of 15 residues. CDR3 protein: CSARLASGSYNEQFF. In DNA, the CDR3 is TGCAGTGCTAGACTGGCTAGCGGGAGCTACAATGAGCAGTTCTTC.

This sequence joins TRBV7-2 and TRBJ1-6; no clear D. With 5 bases removed from V and 3 bases from J, the gap between germline ends came to 14 bases. CDR3 length equals 16 residues. CDR1 and CDR2 from the germline V gene are SGHTA and FQGNSA. CDR3 sequence: CASSDHMVDYNSPLHF. The CDR3 DNA is TGTGCCAGCAGCGACCACATGGTCGACTATAATTCACCCCTCCACTTT.

With regard to this clonotype: A read error may produce the germline difference seen at one junction end. The J gene is TRBJ2-3, the V gene TRBV28; 10 nucleotides agree with TRBD2. Germline CDR1 MDHEN, CDR2 SYDVKM. The CDR3 contains 17 residues. CDR3 nucleotides: TGTGCCAACAGTTTAGGGCCTAGCGGGGGCCACACAGATACGCAGTATTTT. Amino acid sequence: CANSLGPSGGHTDTQYF.

This chain uses TRBV23-1 with TRBJ2-6; a possible D gene is TRBD2 (6 bases). TRBV23-1 is an ORF, and what it does is uncertain. Trimming shortened V by 0 bases and J by 1 base, and 16 bases separated the two germline ends. This CDR3 comprises 19 residues. The CDR3, as DNA: TGCGCCAGCAGTCAATCGTGGAGGGGACTTTTATCTGGGGCCAACGTCCTGACTTTC. This sequence encodes CASSQSWRGLLSGANVLTF.

The table lists this clonotype with many counts. V usage is TRBV9 and J usage is TRBJ2-1; no reliable D call. CDR1 and CDR2 (germline): SGDLS, YYNGEE. The CDR3 totals 14 residues. Trimming shortened V by 4 bases and J by 4 bases, and 12 bases separated the two germline ends. Here the CDR3 DNA reads TGTGCCAGCAGCACCTCGGACGGATACAATGAGCAGTTCTTC. It specifies CASSTSDGYNEQFF. Filled out from reference TRBV9 and TRBJ2-1, the complete variable domain reads DSGVTQTPKHLITATGQRVTLRCSPRSGDLSVYWYQQSLDQGLQFLIQYYNGEERAKGNILERFSAQQFPDLHSELNLSSLELGDSALYFCASSTSDGYNEQFFGPGTRLTVL.

This clonotype occurred a few times. V gene TRBV7-8 combines with J gene TRBJ1-5; 9 bases match TRBD1. The CDR3 is 16 amino acids. Unmatched junction bases numbered 11, after V lost 6 bases and J lost 5 bases. Germline V gene data show CDR1 as SGHVS and CDR2 as FQNEAQ. The CDR3 nucleotides read TGTGCCAGCAGTTCGACAGGGGGGTTTTCGGATCAGCCCCAGCATTTT. Amino acids: CASSSTGGFSDQPQHF.

The chain couples TRBV7-2 to TRBJ2-2; 7 nucleotides match TRBD1. Germline CDR1 SGHTA, CDR2 FQGNSA. The trim removed 5 bases at V and 0 bases at J, leaving 6 bases unmatched. The CDR3 has 16 amino acids. The CDR3 here is CASSTTGTANTGELFF. The CDR3 DNA follows: TGTGCCAGCAGCACTACCGGGACAGCGAACACCGGGGAGCTGTTTTTT.

The genes are TRBV20-1 and TRBJ2-7; D ambiguous. V lost 0 bases to trimming and J lost 0 bases, with 12 bases between them. The CDR3 consists of 15 residues. Germline loops: CDR1 DFQATT, CDR2 SNEGSKA (reference sequence). For the CDR3, the DNA is TGCAGTGCTAGAGATAAACAGATTAGCTCCTACGAGCAGTACTTC. Residues: CSARDKQISSYEQYF.

About this clonotype: Just one base apart from a much larger clone, this may be a read error. This chain links TRBV20-1 with TRBJ1-2; tentative D call: TRBD1 (5 bases). The germline V and J ends were trimmed by 6 bases and 4 bases, with 21 bases remaining between them. CDR3 length equals 15 residues. Germline CDR1 and CDR2: DFQATT and SNEGSKA (reference sequence). CDR3 amino acids: CSALEEWGRGYGYTF. The DNA for the CDR3 is TGCAGTGCCCTAGAGGAATGGGGTAGGGGCTATGGCTACACCTTC.

This clonotype turned up a few times. The CDR3 region is CASRSQGNTEAFF. DNA of the CDR3: TGTGCCAGCAGGTCGCAGGGGAACACTGAAGCTTTCTTT. The chain employs TRBV12-3 or TRBV12-4 and TRBJ1-1; tentative D call: TRBD1 (5 bases). The CDR3 consists of 13 residues. V was shortened by 6 bases and J by 1 base, with 9 bases between the two germline ends.